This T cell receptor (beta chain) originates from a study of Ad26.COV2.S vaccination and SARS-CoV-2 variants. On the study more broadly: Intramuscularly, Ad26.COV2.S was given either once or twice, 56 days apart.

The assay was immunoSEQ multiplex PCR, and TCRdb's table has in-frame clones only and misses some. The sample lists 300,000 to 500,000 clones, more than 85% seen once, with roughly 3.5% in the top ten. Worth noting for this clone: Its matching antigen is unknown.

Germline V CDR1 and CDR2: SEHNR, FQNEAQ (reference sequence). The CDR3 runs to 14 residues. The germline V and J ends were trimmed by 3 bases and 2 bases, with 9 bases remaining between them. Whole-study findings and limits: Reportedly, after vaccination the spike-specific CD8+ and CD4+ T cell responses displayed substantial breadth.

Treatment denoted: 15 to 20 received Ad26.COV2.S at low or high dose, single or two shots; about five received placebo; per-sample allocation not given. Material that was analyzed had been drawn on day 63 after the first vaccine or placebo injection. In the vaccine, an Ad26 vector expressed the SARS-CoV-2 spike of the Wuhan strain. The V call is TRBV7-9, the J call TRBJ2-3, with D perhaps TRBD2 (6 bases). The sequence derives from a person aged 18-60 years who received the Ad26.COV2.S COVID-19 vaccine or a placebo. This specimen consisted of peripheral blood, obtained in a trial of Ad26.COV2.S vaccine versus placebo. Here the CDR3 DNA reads TGTGCCAGCAGCTTCGGGACTTACACAGATACGCAGTATTTT. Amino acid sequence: CASSFGTYTDTQYF. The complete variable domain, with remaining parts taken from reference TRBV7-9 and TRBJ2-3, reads DTGVSQNPRHKITKRGQNVTFRCDPISEHNRLYWYRQTLGQGPEFLTYFQNEAQLEKSRLLSDRFSAERPKGSFSTLEIQRTEQGDSAMYLCASSFGTYTDTQYFGPGTRLTVL.